Here is one TCR beta chain with its context. This clonotype was observed at least ten times. Its target antigen remains unknown. No base quality information exists; no much larger clone differs at one position. The library was built by means of RT-PCR. Sequencing was carried out with a NextSeq 550. TCRdb reran the public reads through fastp at Q25 and MiXCR, keeping productive beta chains. Rows with a matching CDR3 protein are joined into one entry that keeps the most common DNA and genes. The sample yields 25,000 to 35,000 distinct CDR3 sequences; over 6.5% were counted once. The ten top clones hold about 32% of the sample. CDR1 and CDR2 were assigned from the germline V gene as MNHEY and SVGEGT. Its CDR3 holds 10 amino acids, cysteine through phenylalanine. Of the read, only the CDR3 DNA is kept; its 30 bases are in frame from base 1. Trimming at the junction amounts to 8 bases on V and 1 base on J, and the germline ends lie 2 bases apart.

The data belong to a study of patients and donors after allogeneic stem cell transplantation (dated by TCRdb to the early 2020s). The receptor was derived from a human donor who was either an allogeneic HSCT recipient or a stem cell or donor lymphocyte infusion donor (not recorded which). It is not recorded whose cells these are; they may come from a transplant donor. Sequenced input: blood, either unsorted or a sorted T cell fraction (not recorded which). The sequence is built from TRBV6-2 or TRBV6-3 and TRBJ1-1, with the identity of the D gene unclear. CDR3 reads: CASANTEAFF. The sequenced DNA: TGTGCCAGCGCGAACACTGAAGCTTTCTTT.